The 18 T cell receptor beta chains listed next were all sequenced from one sample in a study of T-cell reconstitution after alpha-beta-depleted transplantation in children. The TCRbeta library was prepared with unique molecular identifiers. TCRdb ran MiXCR on the PCR reads and lists one entry per CDR3 protein. In the table there are about 300,000 distinct CDR3 sequences, about 7.3% of which are singletons. Their target antigens are unknown. General observations from the study: After one year, T-cell counts and TCRbeta diversity mostly came from new T cells.

The sequencing used peripheral blood, collected 360 days after TCRalphabeta/CD19-depleted stem cell transplant. These receptors were collected from a female patient aged 2-10 years who had a stem cell transplant for Fanconi anemia, so the T cells may come from the graft donor.

J is TRBJ2-7 and V is TRBV10-1; D not certain. The CDR3 loop spans 15 amino acids. With 5 bases removed from V and 4 bases from J, the gap between germline ends came to 18 bases. CDR1 and CDR2 from the germline V gene are WNHNN and SYGVQD (reference sequence). The CDR3 coding sequence is TGCGCCAGCAGTCCAGACACTTCGTTTTATTACGAGCAGTACTTC. Translated: CASSPDTSFYYEQYF.

This clonotype was recorded many times. The chain is built from TRBV29-1 and TRBJ1-1; 7 bases line up with TRBD1. CDR1 and CDR2 (germline): SQVTM, ANQGSEA. The CDR3 runs 14 residues. The junction had 17 bases not matched to a gene; V was cut back by 4 bases and J by 12 bases. Here the CDR3 reads CSVAQRTSTGISFF. The CDR3 DNA is TGCAGCGTTGCTCAGCGAACCTCGACAGGGATTTCTTTCTTT.

This clonotype was detected only a few times. The CDR3 DNA follows: TGTGCCAGCAGTCTTCAGACAGGGGGCAATGCGAGTTACGACACAGATACGCAGTATTTT. Amino acids: CASSLQTGGNASYDTDTQYF. The V and J genes are TRBV28 and TRBJ2-3, with 10 nucleotides matching TRBD1. This CDR3 comprises 20 residues. Germline V gives CDR1 MDHEN, CDR2 SYDVKM. The junction had 19 bases not matched to a gene; V was cut back by 5 bases and J by 2 bases.

The chain combines TRBV13 with TRBJ2-5, with D possibly TRBD2 on 6 matching bases. The CDR3 extends over 15 amino acids. Looked up from germline, CDR1 is PRHDT and CDR2 is FYEKMQ (reference sequence). With 2 bases removed from V and 2 bases from J, the gap between germline ends came to 12 bases. CDR3 sequence reads: CASSLSAGPQETQYF. CDR3 nucleotides: TGTGCCAGCAGCTTAAGTGCGGGACCGCAAGAGACCCAGTACTTC.

A few counts support this clonotype. The CDR3 region has the DNA TGTGCCAGCAGTTACTGGTCCGGGGCAGGGGATAATCAGCCCCAGCATTTT. Translating it yields CASSYWSGAGDNQPQHF. This chain links TRBV6-2 or TRBV6-3 with TRBJ1-5; perhaps TRBD1 as D (6 bases). Looked up from germline, CDR1 is MNHEY and CDR2 is SVGEGT. The V end lost 1 base, the J end lost 4 bases, and 17 bases lay between the germline ends. The CDR3 is made up of 17 amino acids.

The V and J genes are TRBV27 and TRBJ2-5; TRBD2 matches 7 bases. This CDR3 contains 13 residues. Germline CDR1 reads MNHEY; CDR2 reads SMNVEV (reference sequence). Trimming at V came to 10 bases and at J to 5 bases, leaving 10 bases not matched to a gene. This chain's CDR3 is CATARTSQETQYF. CDR3 sequence (DNA): TGTGCCACCGCCAGGACTAGTCAGGAGACCCAGTACTTC.

The genes are TRBV27 and TRBJ2-6; TRBD1 might be the D (5 bases). Germline V gene data show CDR1 as MNHEY and CDR2 as SMNVEV (reference sequence). CDR3 length: 18 amino acids. V gave up 6 bases and J gave up 0 bases, with 18 bases separating them. CDR3: CASSPWGLSDSGANVLTF. CDR3 coding DNA: TGTGCCAGCAGCCCCTGGGGCCTCTCGGACTCTGGGGCCAACGTCCTGACTTTC. Supplemented by reference TRBV27 and TRBJ2-6, the full variable domain reads EAQVTQNPRYLITVTGKKLTVTCSQNMNHEYMSWYRQDPGLGLRQIYYSMNVEVTDKGDVPEGYKVSRKEKRNFPLILESPSPNQTSLYFCASSPWGLSDSGANVLTFGAGSRLTVL.

This clonotype was observed a few times. The V and J genes are TRBV20-1 and TRBJ2-5; 11 nucleotides match TRBD1. The V segment lost 4 bases and the J segment 5 bases; nucleotides outside the gene matches: 6. The CDR3 sequence is 14 residues long. Germline V gene lookup returns CDR1 DFQATT and CDR2 SNEGSKA (reference sequence). As DNA, the CDR3 is TGCAGTGCTACTCCCGGGACAGGGGGGGAGACCCAGTACTTC. Translating it yields CSATPGTGGETQYF.

This clonotype was counted ten times or more. This rearrangement joins TRBV9 to TRBJ2-7; either TRBD1 or TRBD2 may supply D (6 bases each). The CDR3 spans 12 residues. V was shortened by 4 bases and J by 5 bases, with 10 bases between the two germline ends. Germline CDR1 reads SGDLS; CDR2 reads YYNGEE. In DNA, the CDR3 is TGTGCCAGCAGCCCGAGGGGGGACGAGCAGTACTTC. This codes for CASSPRGDEQYF.

The rearrangement links TRBV19 to TRBJ1-1, with 7 nucleotides matching TRBD1. CDR3 length equals 14 residues. Germline V gene data show CDR1 as LNHDA and CDR2 as SQIVND (reference sequence). V was pared by 6 bases and J by 4 bases, with 8 bases of the junction left unmatched. Here the CDR3 DNA reads TGTGCCAGTAGAGTAAGTTGGGACAGCACTGAAGCTTTCTTT. Its protein product is CASRVSWDSTEAFF.

This clonotype was observed at least ten times. The rearrangement joins TRBV7-8 to TRBJ2-3; 13 positions agree with TRBD2. J gave up 1 base and V 2 bases, and 3 bases lay outside the gene matches. CDR3 length equals 17 residues. CDR1 SGHVS and CDR2 FQNEAQ come from the germline V gene. DNA for the CDR3: TGTGCCAGCAGCTTACCGACTAGCGGGGGGCGCACAGATACGCAGTATTTT. Translating it yields CASSLPTSGGRTDTQYF.

This clonotype was observed many times. The V call is TRBV20-1, the J call TRBJ2-7; tentative D call: TRBD1 (6 bases). Germline CDR1 is DFQATT and CDR2 is SNEGSKA (reference sequence). This CDR3 comprises 14 residues. V lost 3 bases and J 3 bases, leaving 15 bases between the germline ends. The CDR3 sequence: CSARTTGGGYEQYF. CDR3 DNA: TGCAGTGCTAGGACGACAGGTGGGGGCTACGAGCAGTACTTC.

The sample holds many counts of this clonotype. This chain links TRBV12-3 or TRBV12-4 with TRBJ2-5; D not certain. CDR3 length: 13 amino acids. The V and J ends lost 2 bases and 8 bases respectively, with 12 bases between them. The CDR3 here is CASSLSLGPTQYF. Written as DNA, the CDR3 is TGTGCCAGCAGTTTAAGTTTGGGCCCTACCCAGTACTTC.

There are many counts of this clonotype. The J gene is TRBJ2-3, the V gene TRBV28; D is perhaps TRBD1 or TRBD2 (5 bases each). This CDR3 spans 13 amino acids. The germline V and J ends were trimmed by 6 bases and 9 bases, with 16 bases remaining between them. Germline values: CDR1 MDHEN, CDR2 SYDVKM. CDR3 sequence reads: CASSPGPSRTQYF. In nucleotides, the CDR3 is TGTGCCAGCAGCCCGGGACCATCTAGGACGCAGTATTTT.

A remark on this clonotype: A clone one base away is much larger, so this may be a read error. This chain joins TRBV2 and TRBJ2-1, with TRBD2 matching 15 bases. The CDR3 spans 19 residues. V shed 8 bases and J 7 bases; nucleotides not matched to a gene: 18. Germline V gene lookup returns CDR1 SNHLY and CDR2 FYNNEI. CDR3 sequence (DNA): TGTGCCAGCTGTGCAAGGACTAGCGGGAGGGCCGGTAGAGAGAATGAGCAGTTCTTC. Translating it yields CASCARTSGRAGRENEQFF.

This clonotype has only a few counts. V gene TRBV7-2 combines with J gene TRBJ1-4; the D is unclear. The germline gives CDR1 SGHTA, CDR2 FQGNSA. V lost 1 base to trimming and J lost 8 bases, with 17 bases between them. This CDR3 region has 16 residues. The CDR3 bases are TGTGCCAGCAGCTTAGGGAAGTTCGGTCATTGGGAAAAACTGTTTTTT. It translates to CASSLGKFGHWEKLFF.

V gene TRBV5-4 combines with J gene TRBJ1-2, with D perhaps matching TRBD1 (5 bases). Trimming removed 3 bases from V and 5 bases from J, with 11 bases in between. Looked up from germline, CDR1 is SGHNT and CDR2 is YYREEE (reference sequence). The CDR3 has 13 residues. CDR3 in amino acids: CASSSGHRYGYTF. The CDR3 DNA reads TGTGCCAGCAGCTCGGGGCACCGATATGGCTACACCTTC.

This clonotype occurred a few times. The genes are TRBV28 and TRBJ1-2; D uncertain. The CDR3 totals 12 residues. Germline V lookup: CDR1 MDHEN, CDR2 SYDVKM. Deletions cut 6 bases from V and 4 bases from J, with 9 bases between. This chain's CDR3 is CASRGDIYGYTF. As DNA, the CDR3 is TGTGCCAGCAGGGGAGACATCTATGGCTACACCTTC.